Listed below are T cell receptor beta chains from one sample, sequenced in a study of shared clonotypes between healthy human individuals. Generated by immunoSEQ multiplex PCR, the TCRdb table keeps only in-frame clones and is missing some. The repertoire consists of 2 million to 2.5 million clones, with roughly 93% occurring once and the leading ten covering about 0.34%. The specimen was naive CD4+ T cells from PBMCs. The receptor source for this set is a man aged 18 to 35 in good health. Some clones in this sample may be carry-over from other donors' samples. Both conserved end residues are part of each CDR3. The D gene is left open where the match is weak. The size of a clone is reported for some rows only, either as once, few or many, or as a class for expanded clones.

v_gene	abundance	d_gene	j_gene	len	CDR3aa	CDR3nt
TRBV2	once	NA	TRBJ2-5	14	CASRELTAGETQYF	TGTGCCAGCAGAGAACTAACGGCGGGAGAGACCCAGTACTTC
TRBV7-2	NA	TRBD2	TRBJ2-7	16	CASSSQPSLAGGEQYF	TGTGCCAGCAGCTCTCAGCCCTCTCTAGCGGGAGGCGAGCAGTACTTC
TRBV19	NA	NA	TRBJ2-7	13	CASSRDRNYEQYF	TGTGCCAGTAGTAGGGACCGTAACTACGAGCAGTACTTC
TRBV28	NA	NA	TRBJ2-5	13	CASSLISTETQYF	TGTGCCAGCAGCTTGATATCGACAGAGACCCAGTACTTC
TRBV2	NA	NA	TRBJ1-3	17	CASSALGFTRGGNTIYF	TGTGCCAGCAGTGCGTTGGGGTTTACCCGAGGGGGAAACACCATATATTTT
TRBV13	NA	NA	TRBJ2-1	14	CASSLGVTANEQFF	TGTGCCAGCAGCTTAGGGGTGACGGCCAATGAGCAGTTCTTC
TRBV4-2	NA	TRBD2	TRBJ2-7	16	CASSQVVASGSHEQYF	TGTGCCAGCAGCCAAGTGGTTGCTAGCGGGAGCCACGAGCAGTACTTC
TRBV2	NA	NA	TRBJ1-5	14	CASTYLGSNQPQHF	TGTGCCAGCACCTACCTTGGGAGCAATCAGCCCCAGCATTTT
TRBV4-2	once	TRBD2	TRBJ2-1	16	CASSQDGTSGYNEQFF	TGTGCCAGCAGCCAAGACGGGACTAGCGGATACAATGAGCAGTTCTTC
TRBV10-3	NA	TRBD2	TRBJ2-1	16	CAISGLTSGLYNEQFF	TGTGCCATCAGTGGGTTGACTAGCGGGCTCTACAATGAGCAGTTCTTC
TRBV15	NA	NA	TRBJ2-2	13	CATSRAKGGELFF	TGTGCCACCAGCAGAGCTAAGGGCGGGGAGCTGTTTTTT
TRBV18	NA	NA	TRBJ1-6	15	CASSPVAARNSPLHF	TGTGCCAGCTCACCAGTGGCAGCAAGAAATTCACCCCTCCACTTT
TRBV5-4	NA	TRBD2	TRBJ2-1	18	CASFVSPLAGVPYNEQFF	TGTGCCAGCTTCGTATCCCCACTAGCGGGAGTCCCCTACAATGAGCAGTTCTTC
TRBV5-1	NA	TRBD1	TRBJ2-2	15	CASSLRGGHTGELFF	TGCGCCAGCAGCTTGCGAGGGGGCCACACCGGGGAGCTGTTTTTT
TRBV5-4	NA	NA	TRBJ2-7	14	CASSPLGISYEQYF	TGTGCCAGCAGCCCTCTAGGGATCTCCTACGAGCAGTACTTC
TRBV20-1	NA	TRBD1	TRBJ2-7	10	CSARGQGTWF	TGCAGTGCTAGAGGACAGGGGACCTGGTTC
TRBV9	NA	NA	TRBJ1-2	14	CASSLGTFYYGYTF	TGTGCCAGCAGCCTCGGGACATTCTACTATGGCTACACCTTC
TRBV7-3	few	TRBD1	TRBJ1-1	14	CASSKDRGDTEAFF	TGTGCCAGCAGCAAGGACAGGGGGGACACTGAAGCTTTCTTT
TRBV13	NA	NA	TRBJ2-7	12	CASSPRGGEQYF	TGTGCCAGCAGCCCCAGGGGGGGGGAGCAGTACTTC
TRBV6-5	NA	NA	TRBJ2-7	14	CASSLNRKPYEQYF	TGTGCCAGCAGTTTAAACAGGAAGCCCTACGAGCAGTACTTC
TRBV5-1	NA	TRBD2	TRBJ2-7	14	CASSFTSGHYEQYF	TGCGCCAGCAGCTTCACTAGCGGACACTACGAGCAGTACTTC
TRBV27	once	NA	TRBJ2-7	13	CASNDRSSYEQYF	TGTGCCAGCAACGACAGGAGCTCCTACGAGCAGTACTTC
TRBV5-1	NA	NA	TRBJ2-2	17	CASSLESGGGDTGELFF	TGCGCCAGCAGCTTGGAGTCGGGCGGGGGCGATACCGGGGAGCTGTTTTTT
TRBV5-1	NA	TRBD2	TRBJ2-5	17	CASSTGTSGENQETQYF	TGCGCCAGCAGCACAGGGACTAGCGGGGAAAACCAAGAGACCCAGTACTTC
TRBV18	NA	NA	TRBJ1-2	13	CASSPGRGDGYTF	TGTGCCAGCTCACCAGGAAGGGGCGATGGCTACACCTTC
TRBV5-6	NA	NA	TRBJ2-7	12	CASSLAPYEQYF	TGTGCCAGCAGCTTGGCCCCCTACGAGCAGTACTTC
TRBV27	NA	TRBD2	TRBJ2-7	16	CASSKRLSGSYYEQYF	TGTGCCAGCAGTAAACGACTAAGCGGGAGTTATTACGAGCAGTACTTC
TRBV9	NA	NA	TRBJ2-5	15	CASSSHGGLQETQYF	TGTGCCAGCAGCTCTCATGGGGGCTTACAAGAGACCCAGTACTTC
TRBV30	NA	NA	TRBJ1-2	15	CAWRAFGDRGYGYTF	TGTGCCTGGAGGGCCTTCGGGGACCGAGGCTATGGCTACACCTTC
TRBV18	once	NA	TRBJ1-2	13	CASSPPTADGYTF	TGTGCCAGCTCACCACCAACAGCCGACGGCTACACCTTC
TRBV28	NA	TRBD1	TRBJ2-5	15	CASSMDRAMGETQYF	TGTGCCAGCAGCATGGACAGGGCGATGGGGGAGACCCAGTACTTC
TRBV5-1	NA	TRBD2	TRBJ2-7	16	CASSLVSSGSSYEQYF	TGCGCCAGCAGCTTGGTATCTAGCGGGAGCTCCTACGAGCAGTACTTC
TRBV7-9	NA	NA	TRBJ2-3	16	CASSFVRESVTDTQYF	TGTGCCAGCAGCTTTGTTCGGGAGTCGGTAACAGATACGCAGTATTTT
TRBV15	NA	NA	TRBJ2-3	16	CATSFRLGGITDTQYF	TGTGCCACCAGCTTCCGCTTGGGGGGTATCACAGATACGCAGTATTTT
TRBV7-8	NA	TRBD1	TRBJ2-5	15	CASSPRTGVEETQYF	TGTGCCAGCAGCCCAAGGACAGGAGTTGAAGAGACCCAGTACTTC
TRBV5-4	NA	TRBD2	TRBJ2-2	16	CASRQAGGPNTGELFF	TGTGCCAGCAGACAAGCGGGAGGGCCGAACACCGGGGAGCTGTTTTTT
TRBV28	NA	NA	TRBJ2-7	12	CAVLGSSHEQYF	TGTGCCGTGCTGGGGTCCTCCCACGAGCAGTACTTC
TRBV2	NA	TRBD1	TRBJ2-2	16	CASTRTGGMIAGELFF	TGTGCCAGCACCCGGACAGGGGGCATGATTGCCGGGGAGCTGTTTTTT
TRBV28	NA	NA	TRBJ1-3	17	CASTGRGKGYSGNTIYF	TGTGCCAGCACGGGCAGGGGAAAAGGGTACTCTGGAAACACCATATATTTT
TRBV5-1	NA	NA	TRBJ2-7	14	CASSITGLEVEQYF	TGCGCCAGCAGCATCACGGGCCTCGAGGTCGAGCAGTACTTC
TRBV4-2	few	TRBD1	TRBJ1-5	15	CASSSRDRGDQPQHF	TGTGCCAGCAGCTCCCGGGACAGGGGCGATCAGCCCCAGCATTTT
TRBV4-3	NA	NA	TRBJ2-5	13	CASSRQGLETQYF	TGCGCCAGCAGTCGCCAGGGTCTGGAGACCCAGTACTTC
TRBV2	NA	NA	TRBJ2-7	10	CASGDYEQYF	TGTGCCAGCGGTGACTACGAGCAGTACTTC
TRBV15	NA	NA	TRBJ2-7	15	CATSRATGSSYEQYF	TGTGCCACCAGCAGAGCTACAGGGTCCTCCTACGAGCAGTACTTC
TRBV7-9	NA	TRBD1	TRBJ2-3	14	CASSPNSDRGPQYF	TGTGCCAGCAGCCCCAATTCCGACAGGGGCCCCCAGTATTTT
TRBV7-6	NA	NA	TRBJ1-3	12	CASSLSGNTIYF	TGTGCCAGCAGCCTGAGTGGAAACACCATATATTTT
TRBV28	NA	TRBD1	TRBJ2-1	16	CASGRTGAPASHEQFF	TGTGCCAGCGGCCGGACAGGGGCCCCTGCAAGCCATGAGCAGTTCTTC
TRBV28	few	NA	TRBJ1-1	11	CASLSGGTAFF	TGTGCCAGCCTGTCGGGGGGGACAGCTTTCTTT
TRBV9	NA	TRBD1	TRBJ2-1	14	CASSAWTGYNEQFF	TGTGCCAGCAGCGCGTGGACAGGCTACAATGAGCAGTTCTTC
TRBV5-1	NA	TRBD1	TRBJ1-5	15	CASSPTTGGDQPQHF	TGCGCCAGCAGCCCTACGACAGGGGGGGATCAGCCCCAGCATTTT
TRBV5-1	NA	TRBD2	TRBJ2-3	14	CASQTSGNTDTQYF	TGCGCCTCCCAGACTAGCGGAAACACAGATACGCAGTATTTT
TRBV7-2	NA	NA	TRBJ1-1	17	CASSLVYWDTKNTEAFF	TGTGCCAGCAGCTTAGTGTATTGGGACACCAAGAACACTGAAGCTTTCTTT
TRBV19	NA	NA	TRBJ2-1	14	CASSIAGLSTLQFF	TGTGCCAGTAGTATAGCAGGCTTAAGCACCCTCCAGTTCTTC
TRBV4-2	NA	NA	TRBJ2-3	20	CASSQEWGPGVSSSTDTQYF	TGTGCCAGCAGCCAAGAGTGGGGCCCGGGAGTTTCCTCTAGCACAGATACGCAGTATTTT
TRBV11-2	NA	NA	TRBJ2-7	15	CASSLLIAAPYEQYF	TGTGCCAGCAGCTTGTTAATAGCGGCCCCCTACGAGCAGTACTTC